This record covers a single TCR beta chain. Its specificity is unknown. The entry originates in a study of shared clonotypes between healthy human individuals. This CDR3 comprises 11 residues. Germline assignment: CDR1 SQVTM and CDR2 ANQGSEA. The V end was cut by 7 bases, the J end by 7 bases, with 11 bases between. Libraries were prepared by immunoSEQ multiplex PCR; TCRdb keeps only in-frame clonotypes and omits some of them. The sample carries hundreds of thousands of clones, approximately 95% recorded once. General observations from the study: A reduction in generation probabilities was seen for non-shared clonotypes relative to those shared by all four donors.

The naive CD8 fraction comprised CD45RO-negative cells positively selected for CCR7 and excluded terminally differentiated effector memory CD45RA+ cells. The chain links TRBV29-1 to TRBJ2-1; TRBD1 might be the D (6 bases). The TCR sequence derives from a woman in her 30s in good health. Sequencing was carried out using naive CD8+ T cells sorted from blood. CDR3 protein: CSGDRWNEQFF. CDR3 DNA: TGCAGCGGAGACAGGTGGAATGAGCAGTTCTTC.